Listed below are T cell receptor beta chains from one sample, sequenced in a study of shared clonotypes between healthy human individuals. Clones were read by immunoSEQ multiplex PCR, and TCRdb kept only the in-frame ones, dropping some. This table holds more than 550,000 clones, 90% found once. The sequencing sample was made of memory CD8+ T cells from PBMCs. Source of these receptors: a young man in good health. Some clones in this sample may be carry-over from other donors' samples. Both conserved end residues are part of each CDR3. D genes are given only for firm matches. Size values are once, few and many counts, or a class for expanded clones, and some rows have none.

D	V	size	J	DNA	CDR3
-	TRBV19	-	TRBJ2-7	TGTGCCAGTAGCTCTACTGTTGGTAGGTACGAGCAGTACTTC	CASSSTVGRYEQYF
TRBD1	TRBV28	-	TRBJ2-4	TGTGCCAGCAGGATGGGACAGGGGTTAGCCAAAAACATTCAGTACTTC	CASRMGQGLAKNIQYF
-	TRBV27	-	TRBJ2-7	TGTGCCAGCAGTCCTCTAGGGTACGAGCAGTACTTC	CASSPLGYEQYF
-	TRBV4-1	-	TRBJ2-7	TGCGCCAGCAGCGACCTACCCAATGGGGGCGGAGAGCAGTACTTC	CASSDLPNGGGEQYF
TRBD1	TRBV7-3	-	TRBJ1-3	TGTGCCAGCAGCTTGGATAGGGGGCTCGGAAACACCATATATTTT	CASSLDRGLGNTIYF
-	TRBV5-1	-	TRBJ2-7	TGCGCCAGCAGCGGGGGGGGGCCACTCTACGAGCAGTACTTC	CASSGGGPLYEQYF
-	TRBV29-1	-	TRBJ2-5	TGCAGCGGGACAGTAGGGTCCTTAGCCGTGGAGACCCAGTACTTC	CSGTVGSLAVETQYF
TRBD1	TRBV10-3	-	TRBJ1-1	TGTGCCATCTCCGATGGACAGGCAGACACTGAAGCTTTCTTT	CAISDGQADTEAFF
-	TRBV18	-	TRBJ1-1	TGTGCCAGCTCACCACCAGGGAAGGGTGAAGCTTTCTTT	CASSPPGKGEAFF
TRBD1	TRBV4-3	-	TRBJ2-7	TGCGCCAGCAGCCCTGGACAGGGGCCCCACGAGCAGTACTTC	CASSPGQGPHEQYF
TRBD2	TRBV7-6	-	TRBJ2-1	TGTGCCAGCAGCTTATGGCTAGCGGGAGCCTCCTACAATGAGCAGTTCTTC	CASSLWLAGASYNEQFF
-	TRBV29-1	-	TRBJ2-2	TGCAGCGTTGCGCTGAACACCGGGGAGCTGTTTTTT	CSVALNTGELFF
-	TRBV27	-	TRBJ1-2	TGTGCCAGCAGTTATGCAGGGGCGGACTATGGCTACACCTTC	CASSYAGADYGYTF
-	TRBV28	-	TRBJ2-1	TGTGCCAGCAGTTTTGGGCTCAATGAGCAGTTCTTC	CASSFGLNEQFF
-	TRBV6-5	-	TRBJ2-1	TGTGCCAGCAGTTACTCCCTGACAGACAATGAGCAGTTCTTC	CASSYSLTDNEQFF
TRBD2	TRBV28	once	TRBJ2-1	TGTGCCAGCAGAACTAGCGGGAGTAACTACAATGAGCAGTTCTTC	CASRTSGSNYNEQFF
TRBD2	TRBV27	-	TRBJ2-3	TGTGCCAGCAGTCTGCTAGCGGGATATCCAGATACGCAGTATTTT	CASSLLAGYPDTQYF
-	TRBV27	once	TRBJ2-7	TGTGCCAGCAGTCTCAGCGGAAACGGGGGGCAGGAGGCCTACGAGCAGTACTTC	CASSLSGNGGQEAYEQYF
-	TRBV27	-	TRBJ2-7	TGTGCCAGCGCGGACGGGGAACCCTCCTACGAGCAGTACTTC	CASADGEPSYEQYF
TRBD2	TRBV29-1	-	TRBJ2-7	TGCAGCGTTAAACTAGCGGACACCTACGAGCAGTACTTC	CSVKLADTYEQYF